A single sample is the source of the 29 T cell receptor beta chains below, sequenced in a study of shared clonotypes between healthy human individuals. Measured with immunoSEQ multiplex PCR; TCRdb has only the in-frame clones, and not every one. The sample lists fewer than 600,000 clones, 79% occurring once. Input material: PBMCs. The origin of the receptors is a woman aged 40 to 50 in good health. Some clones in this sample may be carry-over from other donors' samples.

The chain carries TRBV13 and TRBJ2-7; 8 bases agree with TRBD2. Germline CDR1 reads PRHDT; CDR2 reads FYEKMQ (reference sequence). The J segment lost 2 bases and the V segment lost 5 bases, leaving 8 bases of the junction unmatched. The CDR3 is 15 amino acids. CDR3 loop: CASSGGTSGAYEQYF. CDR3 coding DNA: TGTGCCAGCAGCGGTGGAACTAGCGGAGCCTACGAGCAGTACTTC.

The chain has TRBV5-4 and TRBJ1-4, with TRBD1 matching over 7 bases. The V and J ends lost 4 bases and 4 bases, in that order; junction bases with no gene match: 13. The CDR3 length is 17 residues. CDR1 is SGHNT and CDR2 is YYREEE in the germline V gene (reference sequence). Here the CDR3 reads CASSAEVRTGSNEKLFF. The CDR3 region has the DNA TGTGCCAGCAGCGCCGAAGTTCGGACAGGTAGTAATGAAAAACTGTTTTTT.

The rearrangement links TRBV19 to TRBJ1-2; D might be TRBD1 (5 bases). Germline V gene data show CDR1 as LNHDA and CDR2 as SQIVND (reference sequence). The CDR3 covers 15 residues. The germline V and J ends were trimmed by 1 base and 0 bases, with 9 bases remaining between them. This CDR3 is CASSIGGQTNYGYTF. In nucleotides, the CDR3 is TGTGCCAGTAGTATAGGGGGCCAAACTAACTATGGCTACACCTTC. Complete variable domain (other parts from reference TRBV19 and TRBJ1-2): DGGITQSPKYLFRKEGQNVTLSCEQNLNHDAMYWYRQDPGQGLRLIYYSQIVNDFQKGDIAEGYSVSREKKESFPLTVTSAQKNPTAFYLCASSIGGQTNYGYTFGSGTRLTVV.

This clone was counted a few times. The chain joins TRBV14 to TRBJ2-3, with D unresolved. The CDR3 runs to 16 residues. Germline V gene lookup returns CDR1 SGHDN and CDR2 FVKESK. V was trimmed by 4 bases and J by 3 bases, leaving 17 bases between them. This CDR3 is CASSLTFNGVTDTQYF. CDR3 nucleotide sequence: TGTGCCAGCAGCCTAACATTTAATGGAGTGACAGATACGCAGTATTTT.

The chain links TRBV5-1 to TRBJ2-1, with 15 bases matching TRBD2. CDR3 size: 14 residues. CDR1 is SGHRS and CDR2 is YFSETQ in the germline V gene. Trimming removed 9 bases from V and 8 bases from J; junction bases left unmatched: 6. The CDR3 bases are TGCGCCACCACCGGACTAGCGGGGGGGGATGAGCAGTTCTTC. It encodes CATTGLAGGDEQFF. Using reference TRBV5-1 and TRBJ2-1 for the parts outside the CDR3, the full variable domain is KAGVTQTPRYLIKTRGQQVTLSCSPISGHRSVSWYQQTPGQGLQFLFEYFSETQRNKGNFPGRFSGRQFSNSRSEMNVSTLELGDSALYLCATTGLAGGDEQFFGPGTRLTVL.

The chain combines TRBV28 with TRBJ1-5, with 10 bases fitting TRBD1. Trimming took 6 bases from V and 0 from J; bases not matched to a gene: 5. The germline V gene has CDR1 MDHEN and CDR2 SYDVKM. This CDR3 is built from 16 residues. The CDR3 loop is CASRTDRGPSNQPQHF. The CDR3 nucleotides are TGTGCCAGCAGGACCGACAGGGGGCCTAGCAATCAGCCCCAGCATTTT.

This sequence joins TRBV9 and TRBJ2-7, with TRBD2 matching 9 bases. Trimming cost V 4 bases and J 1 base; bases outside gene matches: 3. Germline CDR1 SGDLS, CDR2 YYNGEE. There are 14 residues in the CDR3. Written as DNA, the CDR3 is TGTGCCAGCAGCAGCGGGGGGCTATCCTACGAGCAGTACTTC. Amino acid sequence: CASSSGGLSYEQYF. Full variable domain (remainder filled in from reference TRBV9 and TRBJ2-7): DSGVTQTPKHLITATGQRVTLRCSPRSGDLSVYWYQQSLDQGLQFLIQYYNGEERAKGNILERFSAQQFPDLHSELNLSSLELGDSALYFCASSSGGLSYEQYFGPGTRLTVT.

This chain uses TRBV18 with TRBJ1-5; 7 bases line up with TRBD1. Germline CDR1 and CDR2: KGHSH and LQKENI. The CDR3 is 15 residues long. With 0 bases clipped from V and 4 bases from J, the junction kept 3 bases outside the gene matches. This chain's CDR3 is CASSPPGGRNQPQHF. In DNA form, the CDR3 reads TGTGCCAGCTCACCACCAGGGGGCCGAAATCAGCCCCAGCATTTT.

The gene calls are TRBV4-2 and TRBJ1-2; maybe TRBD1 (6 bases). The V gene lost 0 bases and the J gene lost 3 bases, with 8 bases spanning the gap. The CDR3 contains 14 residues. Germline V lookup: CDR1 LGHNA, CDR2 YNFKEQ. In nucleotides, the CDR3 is TGTGCCAGCAGCCAAGAGCCAGGGGACTATGGCTACACCTTC. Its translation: CASSQEPGDYGYTF.

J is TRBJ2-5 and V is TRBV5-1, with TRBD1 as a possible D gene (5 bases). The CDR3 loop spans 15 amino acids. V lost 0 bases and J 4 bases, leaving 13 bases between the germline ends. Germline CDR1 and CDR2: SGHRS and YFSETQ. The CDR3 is CASSLEGTGGETQYF. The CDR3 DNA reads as TGCGCCAGCAGCTTGGAAGGAACAGGCGGAGAGACCCAGTACTTC.

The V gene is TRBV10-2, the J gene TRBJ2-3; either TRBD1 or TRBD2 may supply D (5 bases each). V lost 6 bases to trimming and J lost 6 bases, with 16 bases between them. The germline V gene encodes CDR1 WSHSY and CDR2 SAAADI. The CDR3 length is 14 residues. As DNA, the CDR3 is TGCGCCAGCAGCCCCGTCGGGGCCATCGATACGCAGTATTTT. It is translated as CASSPVGAIDTQYF.

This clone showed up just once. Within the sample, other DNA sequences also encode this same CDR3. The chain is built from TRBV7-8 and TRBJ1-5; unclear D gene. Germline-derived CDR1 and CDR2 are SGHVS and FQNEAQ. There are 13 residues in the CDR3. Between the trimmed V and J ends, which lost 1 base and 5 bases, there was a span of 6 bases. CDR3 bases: TGTGCCAGCAGCTTAGGAAGGGATCAGCCCCAGCATTTT. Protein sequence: CASSLGRDQPQHF.

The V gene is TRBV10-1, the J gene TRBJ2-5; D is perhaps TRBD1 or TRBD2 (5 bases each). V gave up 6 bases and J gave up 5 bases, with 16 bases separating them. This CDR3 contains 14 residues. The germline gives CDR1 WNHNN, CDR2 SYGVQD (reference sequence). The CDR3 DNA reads TGCGCCAGCAGCCCTTCGTCGTGGGGGGAGACCCAGTACTTC. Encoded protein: CASSPSSWGETQYF.

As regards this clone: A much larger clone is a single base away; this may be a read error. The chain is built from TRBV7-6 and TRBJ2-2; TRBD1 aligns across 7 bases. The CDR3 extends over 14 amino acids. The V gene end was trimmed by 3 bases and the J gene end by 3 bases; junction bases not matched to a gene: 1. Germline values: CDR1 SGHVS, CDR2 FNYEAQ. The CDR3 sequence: CASSLGQHTGELFF. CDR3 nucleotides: TGTGCCAGCAGCTTGGGACAGCACACCGGGGAGCTGTTTTTT.

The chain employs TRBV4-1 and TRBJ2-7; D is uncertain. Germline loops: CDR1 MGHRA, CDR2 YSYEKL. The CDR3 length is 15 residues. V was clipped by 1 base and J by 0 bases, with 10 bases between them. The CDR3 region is CASSQASFSSYEQYF. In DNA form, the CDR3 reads TGCGCCAGCAGCCAAGCTTCATTTAGCTCCTACGAGCAGTACTTC.

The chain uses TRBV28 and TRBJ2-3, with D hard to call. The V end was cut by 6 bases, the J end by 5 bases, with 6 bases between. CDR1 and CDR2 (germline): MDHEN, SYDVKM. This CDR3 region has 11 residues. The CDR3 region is CASREGDTQYF. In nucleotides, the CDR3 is TGTGCCAGCAGGGAAGGAGATACGCAGTATTTT.

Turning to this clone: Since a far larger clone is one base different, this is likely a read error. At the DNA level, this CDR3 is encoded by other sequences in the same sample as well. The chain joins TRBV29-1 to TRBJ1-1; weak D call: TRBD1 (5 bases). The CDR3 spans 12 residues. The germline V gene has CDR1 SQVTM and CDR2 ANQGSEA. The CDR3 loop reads CSVGDGLAEAFF. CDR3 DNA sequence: TGCAGCGTCGGGGACGGCCTGGCTGAGGCTTTCTTT.

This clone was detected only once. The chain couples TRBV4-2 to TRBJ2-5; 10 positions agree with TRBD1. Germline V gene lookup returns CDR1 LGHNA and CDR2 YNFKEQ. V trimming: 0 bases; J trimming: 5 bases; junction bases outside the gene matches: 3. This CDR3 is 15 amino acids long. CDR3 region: CASSQEKGQGETQYF. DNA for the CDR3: TGTGCCAGCAGCCAAGAGAAGGGACAGGGGGAGACCCAGTACTTC.

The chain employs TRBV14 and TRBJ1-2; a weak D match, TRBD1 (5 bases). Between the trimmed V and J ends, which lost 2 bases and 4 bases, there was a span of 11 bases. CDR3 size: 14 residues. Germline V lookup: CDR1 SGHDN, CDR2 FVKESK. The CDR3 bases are TGTGCCAGCAGCCAAAGGGGAGTGGGCTATGGCTACACCTTC. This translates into CASSQRGVGYGYTF.

DNA of the CDR3: TGTGCCAGCAGCCAAGATGATAACACTGAAGCTTTCTTT. Amino acid sequence: CASSQDDNTEAFF. The chain combines TRBV4-2 with TRBJ1-1; no reliable D call. Germline V gives CDR1 LGHNA, CDR2 YNFKEQ. The CDR3 is 13 residues long. The germline V and J ends were trimmed by 0 bases and 2 bases, with 4 bases remaining between them.

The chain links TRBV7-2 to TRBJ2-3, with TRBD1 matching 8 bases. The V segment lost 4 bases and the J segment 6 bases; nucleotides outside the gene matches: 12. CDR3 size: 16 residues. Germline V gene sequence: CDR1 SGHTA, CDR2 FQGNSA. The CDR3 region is CASSWTGPRVWDTQYF. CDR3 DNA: TGTGCCAGCAGCTGGACAGGGCCCAGGGTGTGGGATACGCAGTATTTT.

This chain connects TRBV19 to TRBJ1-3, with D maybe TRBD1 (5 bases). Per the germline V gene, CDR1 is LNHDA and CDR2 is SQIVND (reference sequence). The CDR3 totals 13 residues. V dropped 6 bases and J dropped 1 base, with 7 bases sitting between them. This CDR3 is CASSEGSGNTIYF. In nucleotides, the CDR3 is TGTGCCAGTAGCGAGGGGTCTGGAAACACCATATATTTT.

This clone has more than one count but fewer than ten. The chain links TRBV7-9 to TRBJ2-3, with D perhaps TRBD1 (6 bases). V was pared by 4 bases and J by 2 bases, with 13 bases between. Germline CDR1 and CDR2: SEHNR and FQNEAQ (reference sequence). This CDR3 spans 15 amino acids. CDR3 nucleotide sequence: TGTGCCAGCAGCTCAACTGACAGGTTCACAGATACGCAGTATTTT. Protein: CASSSTDRFTDTQYF.

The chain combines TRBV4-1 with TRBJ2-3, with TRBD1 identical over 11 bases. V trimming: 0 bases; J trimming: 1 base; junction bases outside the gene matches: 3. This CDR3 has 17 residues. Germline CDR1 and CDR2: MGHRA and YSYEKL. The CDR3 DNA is TGCGCCAGCAGCCAAGAAAGGGACAGGGGGGGCACAGATACGCAGTATTTT. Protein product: CASSQERDRGGTDTQYF.

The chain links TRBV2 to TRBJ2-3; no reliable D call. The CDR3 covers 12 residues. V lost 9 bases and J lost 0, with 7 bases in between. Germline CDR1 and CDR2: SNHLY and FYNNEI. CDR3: CARKASTDTQYF. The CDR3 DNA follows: TGTGCCAGAAAAGCGAGCACAGATACGCAGTATTTT.

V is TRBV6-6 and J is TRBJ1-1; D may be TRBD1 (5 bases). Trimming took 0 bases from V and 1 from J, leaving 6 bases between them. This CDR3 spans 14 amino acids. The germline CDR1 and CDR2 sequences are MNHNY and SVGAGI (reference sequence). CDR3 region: CASSYSRANTEAFF. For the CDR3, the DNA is TGTGCCAGCAGTTACTCCAGGGCGAACACTGAAGCTTTCTTT.

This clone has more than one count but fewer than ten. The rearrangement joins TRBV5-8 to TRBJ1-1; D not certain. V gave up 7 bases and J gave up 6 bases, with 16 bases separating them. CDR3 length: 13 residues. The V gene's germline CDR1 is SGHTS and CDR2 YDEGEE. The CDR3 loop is CASQPGLSPEAFF. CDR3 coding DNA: TGTGCCAGCCAACCCGGTTTGTCGCCTGAAGCTTTCTTT.

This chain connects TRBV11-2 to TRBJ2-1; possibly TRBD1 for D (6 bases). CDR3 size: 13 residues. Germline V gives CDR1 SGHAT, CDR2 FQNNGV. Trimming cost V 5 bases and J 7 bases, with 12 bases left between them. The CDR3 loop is CASSPTRGNEQFF. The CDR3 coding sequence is TGTGCCAGCAGCCCAACAAGGGGGAATGAGCAGTTCTTC. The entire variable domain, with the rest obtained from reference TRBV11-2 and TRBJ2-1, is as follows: EAGVAQSPRYKIIEKRQSVAFWCNPISGHATLYWYQQILGQGPKLLIQFQNNGVVDDSQLPKDRFSAERLKGVDSTLKIQPAKLEDSAVYLCASSPTRGNEQFFGPGTRLTVL.

CDR3 sequence reads: CAWSARGSGEQFF. CDR3 nucleotide sequence: TGTGCCTGGAGTGCCAGGGGAAGCGGTGAGCAGTTCTTC. The rearrangement links TRBV30 to TRBJ2-1, with a weak D call TRBD1 (6 bases). The CDR3 length is 13 residues. Trimming took off 1 base at V and 9 bases at J, with 13 bases between the two ends. Germline CDR1 is GTSNPN and CDR2 is SVGIG (reference sequence).